What follows is one T cell receptor (beta chain) and its context. The data were obtained in a study of T cells expressing NK-cell markers. Making the TCR beta cDNA relied on 5'RACE template switching with UMIs. Reanalyzing the 5' RACE reads, TCRdb keeps one entry per CDR3 protein, without DNA. The sample has a few hundred thousand distinct CDR3 sequences; the top ten hold roughly 5.2%. The source material was blood T cells: a sorted CD56 or NKG2C T cell subset, CD4+ or CD8+ T cells, or bulk PBMC T cells (not recorded which). The sequence was collected from a man between 18 and 69 years old in good health.

CDR3 region: CASSQETLTYEQYF. V is TRBV4-1 and J is TRBJ2-7. The CDR3 is 14 amino acids. From germline, CDR1 is MGHRA and CDR2 YSYEKL.